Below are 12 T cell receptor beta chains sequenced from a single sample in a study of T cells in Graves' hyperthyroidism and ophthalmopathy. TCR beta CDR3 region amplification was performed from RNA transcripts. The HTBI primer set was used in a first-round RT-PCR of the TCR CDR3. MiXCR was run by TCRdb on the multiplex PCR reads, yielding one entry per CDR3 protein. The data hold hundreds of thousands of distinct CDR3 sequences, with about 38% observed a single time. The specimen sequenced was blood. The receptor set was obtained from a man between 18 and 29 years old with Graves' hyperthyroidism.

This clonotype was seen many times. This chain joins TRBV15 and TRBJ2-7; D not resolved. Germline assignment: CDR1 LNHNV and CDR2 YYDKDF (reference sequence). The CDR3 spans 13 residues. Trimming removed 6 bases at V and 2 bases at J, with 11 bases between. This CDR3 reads CATSEAETYEQYF. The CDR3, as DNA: TGTGCCACCAGTGAGGCCGAGACCTACGAGCAGTACTTC.

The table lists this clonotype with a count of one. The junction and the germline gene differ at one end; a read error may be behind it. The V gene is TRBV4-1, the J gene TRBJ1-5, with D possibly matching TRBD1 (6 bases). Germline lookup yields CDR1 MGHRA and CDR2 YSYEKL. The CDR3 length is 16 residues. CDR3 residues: CASNQLQGLVNQPQHF. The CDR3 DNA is TGCGCCAGCAACCAACTCCAGGGGCTTGTCAATCAGCCCCAGCATTTT.

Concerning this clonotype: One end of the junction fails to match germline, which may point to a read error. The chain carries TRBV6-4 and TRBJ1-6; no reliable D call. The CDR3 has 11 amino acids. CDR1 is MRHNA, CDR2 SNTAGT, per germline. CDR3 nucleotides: TGTGCCAGCAGTGATTCAGTGGGCGCGTGGTTT. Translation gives CASSDSVGAWF.

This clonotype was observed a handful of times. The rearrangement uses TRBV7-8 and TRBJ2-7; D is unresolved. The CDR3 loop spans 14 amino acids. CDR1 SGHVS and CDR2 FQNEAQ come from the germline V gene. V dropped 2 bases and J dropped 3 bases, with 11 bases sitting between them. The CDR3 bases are TGTGCCAGCAGCTTACTGGACCGAATCTACGAGCAGTACTTC. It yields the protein CASSLLDRIYEQYF. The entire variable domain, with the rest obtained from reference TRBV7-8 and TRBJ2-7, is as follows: GAGVSQSPRYKVAKRGQDVALRCDPISGHVSLFWYQQALGQGPEFLTYFQNEAQLDKSGLPSDRFFAERPEGSVSTLKIQRTQQEDSAVYLCASSLLDRIYEQYFGPGTRLTVT.

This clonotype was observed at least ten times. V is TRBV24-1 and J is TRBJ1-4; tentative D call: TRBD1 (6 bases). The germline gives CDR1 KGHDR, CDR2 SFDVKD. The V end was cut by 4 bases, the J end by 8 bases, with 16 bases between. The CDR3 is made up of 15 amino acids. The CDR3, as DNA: TGTGCCACCAGTGACCCCCGGGGGGCAGGAGAAAAACTGTTTTTT. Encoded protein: CATSDPRGAGEKLFF.

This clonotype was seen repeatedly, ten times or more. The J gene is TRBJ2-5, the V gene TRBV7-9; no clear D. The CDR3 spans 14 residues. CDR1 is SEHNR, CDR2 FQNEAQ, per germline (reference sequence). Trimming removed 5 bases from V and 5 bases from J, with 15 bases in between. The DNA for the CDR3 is TGTGCCAGCAGCCTGACCCTAGGTCAGGAGACCCAGTACTTC. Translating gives CASSLTLGQETQYF.

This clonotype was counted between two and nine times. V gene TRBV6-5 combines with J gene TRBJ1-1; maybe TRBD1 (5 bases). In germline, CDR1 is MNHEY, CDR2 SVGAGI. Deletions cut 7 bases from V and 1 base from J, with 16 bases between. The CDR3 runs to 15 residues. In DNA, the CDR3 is TGTGCCAGCACCGACGGGTCAGGGCGGAACACTGAAGCTTTCTTT. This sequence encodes CASTDGSGRNTEAFF.

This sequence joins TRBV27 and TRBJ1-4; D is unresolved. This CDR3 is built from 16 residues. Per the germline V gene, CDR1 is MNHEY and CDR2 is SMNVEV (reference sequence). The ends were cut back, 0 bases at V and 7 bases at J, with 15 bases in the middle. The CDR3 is CASSLSKGFDIEKLFF. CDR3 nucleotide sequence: TGTGCCAGCAGTTTATCGAAAGGGTTTGATATTGAAAAACTGTTTTTT.

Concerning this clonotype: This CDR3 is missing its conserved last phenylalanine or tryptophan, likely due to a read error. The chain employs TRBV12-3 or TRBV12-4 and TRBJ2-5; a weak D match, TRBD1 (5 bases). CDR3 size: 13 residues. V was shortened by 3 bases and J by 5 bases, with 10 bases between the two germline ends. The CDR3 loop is CASSFRVRETQYL. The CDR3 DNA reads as TGTGCCAGCAGTTTCAGGGTTAGGGAGACCCAGTACCTC.

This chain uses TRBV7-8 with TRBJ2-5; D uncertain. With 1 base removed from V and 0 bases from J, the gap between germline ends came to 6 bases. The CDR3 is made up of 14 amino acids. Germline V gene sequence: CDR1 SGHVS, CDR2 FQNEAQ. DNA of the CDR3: TGTGCCAGCAGCTTAGTTCAAAACCAAGAGACCCAGTACTTC. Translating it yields CASSLVQNQETQYF.

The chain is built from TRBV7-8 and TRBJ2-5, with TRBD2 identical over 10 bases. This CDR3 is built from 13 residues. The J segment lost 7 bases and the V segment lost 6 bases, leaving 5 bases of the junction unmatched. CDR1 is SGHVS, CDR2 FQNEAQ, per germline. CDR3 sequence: CASSPSGSLTQYF. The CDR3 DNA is TGTGCCAGCAGTCCTAGCGGGAGTCTGACCCAGTACTTC.

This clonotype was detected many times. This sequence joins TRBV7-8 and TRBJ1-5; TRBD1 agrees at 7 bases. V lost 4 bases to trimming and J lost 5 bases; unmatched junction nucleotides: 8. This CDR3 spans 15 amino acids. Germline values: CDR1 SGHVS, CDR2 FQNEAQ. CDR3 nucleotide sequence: TGTGCCAGCAGCTGGGATCCGACAGGGTATCAGCCCCAGCATTTT. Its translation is CASSWDPTGYQPQHF.